A single sample gave rise to the 15 T cell receptor beta chains below, sequenced in a study of T cell responses to AZD1222 COVID-19 vaccine. Assay used: immunoSEQ multiplex PCR; TCRdb lists only in-frame clones, some missing. Among under 130,000 clones listed, roughly 82% were seen once. Specimen: peripheral blood, collected on day 0 of AZD1222 vaccination. These receptors came from an adult in good health.

V and J are TRBV6-2 or TRBV6-3 and TRBJ1-2; maybe TRBD1 (6 bases). V dropped 2 bases and J dropped 3 bases, with 13 bases sitting between them. CDR3 length: 15 amino acids. The germline CDR1 and CDR2 sequences are MNHEY and SVGEGT. CDR3 in amino acids: CASSYRDGTYYGYTF. In DNA, the CDR3 is TGTGCCAGCAGTTACCGAGACGGGACATACTATGGCTACACCTTC.

The V call is TRBV5-1, the J call TRBJ2-5, with 15 bases lining up with TRBD2. Trimming removed 6 bases from V and 5 bases from J; junction bases left unmatched: 14. The CDR3 spans 18 residues. Per germline, CDR1 SGHRS and CDR2 YFSETQ. Written as DNA, the CDR3 is TGCGCCAGCAACCCCGGACTAGCGGGGGGGCCGAGTCGGGAGACCCAGTACTTC. It translates to CASNPGLAGGPSRETQYF.

The chain couples TRBV12-5 to TRBJ2-2, with D perhaps TRBD2 (5 bases). Trimming took off 2 bases at V and 1 base at J, with 8 bases between the two ends. The CDR3 runs to 15 residues. Germline lookup yields CDR1 LGHNT and CDR2 FRNRAP. The CDR3 region is CASGLLGGNTGELFF. DNA of the CDR3: TGTGCTAGTGGTTTGTTAGGAGGGAACACCGGGGAGCTGTTTTTT.

In nucleotides, the CDR3 is TGTGCCAGCAGCTTAAACGGGGCGATCAGCACAGATACGCAGTATTTT. Residues: CASSLNGAISTDTQYF. The chain uses TRBV7-2 and TRBJ2-3; tentatively, D is TRBD1 or TRBD2 (5 bases each). CDR1 and CDR2 (germline): SGHTA, FQGNSA. Trimming removed 2 bases at V and 0 bases at J, with 12 bases between. CDR3 length: 16 amino acids.

This clone was seen only once. The rearrangement links TRBV2 to TRBJ1-1; D not certain. The CDR3 has 13 residues. In germline, CDR1 is SNHLY, CDR2 FYNNEI. With 5 bases removed from V and 1 base from J, the gap between germline ends came to 8 bases. This CDR3 is CASSSQWNTEAFF. The DNA of the CDR3 is TGTGCCAGCAGTTCGCAGTGGAACACTGAAGCTTTCTTT.

This clone was picked up a small number of times. V usage is TRBV7-2 and J usage is TRBJ2-3; 9 bases align to TRBD2. With 5 bases clipped from V and 6 bases from J, the junction kept 6 bases outside the gene matches. The germline CDR1 and CDR2 sequences are SGHTA and FQGNSA. This CDR3 region has 14 residues. The CDR3 loop is CASSAIAGADTQYF. CDR3 in DNA: TGTGCCAGCAGCGCAATAGCGGGGGCGGATACGCAGTATTTT.

In this sample, this clone turned up once. The rearrangement links TRBV5-1 to TRBJ1-1; 9 bases agree with TRBD1. The germline CDR1 and CDR2 sequences are SGHRS and YFSETQ. V lost 4 bases to trimming and J lost 8 bases; unmatched junction nucleotides: 6. The CDR3 is 13 amino acids. CDR3 in DNA: TGCGCCAGCAGCGAGGGACAGGGTGGGGAAGCTTTCTTT. Encoded protein: CASSEGQGGEAFF.

CDR3 in amino acids: CASSSDGGPMNTEAFF. Here the CDR3 DNA reads TGTGCCAGTAGTTCCGACGGGGGGCCCATGAACACTGAAGCTTTCTTT. The genes are TRBV19 and TRBJ1-1; a weak D match, TRBD1 (6 bases). The CDR3 contains 16 residues. Germline CDR1 reads LNHDA; CDR2 reads SQIVND (reference sequence). V dropped 5 bases and J dropped 0 bases, with 16 bases sitting between them.

Here the CDR3 reads CASSPGYEQYF. CDR3 nucleotide sequence: TGTGCCAGCAGCCCGGGGTACGAGCAGTACTTC. V and J are TRBV7-9 and TRBJ2-7; D is possibly TRBD2 (5 bases). The V gene's germline CDR1 is SEHNR and CDR2 FQNEAQ (reference sequence). The CDR3 consists of 11 residues. V lost 5 bases and J lost 4, with 6 bases in between.

In its sample, this clone was seen once. This sequence joins TRBV4-1 and TRBJ1-3; D uncertain. V was cut by 2 bases and J by 0 bases, with 8 bases left in between. Germline assignment: CDR1 MGHRA and CDR2 YSYEKL. The CDR3 is made up of 15 amino acids. In DNA form, the CDR3 reads TGCGCCAGCAGCCAAACTGCCAGCTCTGGAAACACCATATATTTT. This gives the protein CASSQTASSGNTIYF.

This clone was detected only a few times. The chain has TRBV27 and TRBJ1-1; perhaps TRBD1 as D (5 bases). This CDR3 is 13 amino acids long. V gave up 0 bases and J gave up 11 bases, with 13 bases separating them. Germline V gene lookup returns CDR1 MNHEY and CDR2 SMNVEV (reference sequence). DNA of the CDR3: TGTGCCAGCAGTTTATCCAGGGATACGTTCGCTTTCTTT. It is translated as CASSLSRDTFAFF.

This clone came up a few times. The rearrangement links TRBV18 to TRBJ1-4, with 8 bases identical to TRBD1. The CDR3 sequence is 16 residues long. CDR1 KGHSH and CDR2 LQKENI come from the germline V gene. V lost 3 bases to trimming and J lost 3 bases; unmatched junction nucleotides: 6. The CDR3 reads CASSPSPRGPNEKLFF. CDR3 bases: TGTGCCAGCTCACCCAGCCCCAGGGGGCCTAATGAAAAACTGTTTTTT.

The rearrangement uses TRBV6-5 and TRBJ1-3; a weak D match, TRBD1 (5 bases). CDR1 and CDR2 from the germline V gene are MNHEY and SVGAGI. Trimming removed 4 bases at V and 0 bases at J, with 13 bases between. The CDR3 loop spans 16 amino acids. In DNA, the CDR3 is TGTGCCAGCAGTTCGGTTGGGGGGTACTCTGGAAACACCATATATTTT. Its translation is CASSSVGGYSGNTIYF.

The rearrangement uses TRBV3-1 (or the pseudogene TRBV3-2) and TRBJ2-1; D gene unclear. The length of the CDR3 is 12 residues. Looked up from germline, CDR1 is LGHDT and CDR2 is YNNKEL (reference sequence). The ends were cut back, 8 bases at V and 4 bases at J, with 9 bases in the middle. The CDR3 loop is CASVTDYNEQFF. In DNA form, the CDR3 reads TGTGCCAGCGTAACAGATTACAATGAGCAGTTCTTC.

This clone was detected only once. This CDR3 is CAITVMSGGSYGYTF. CDR3 nucleotides: TGTGCCATCACCGTGATGTCCGGGGGCTCATATGGCTACACCTTC. This chain uses TRBV10-3 with TRBJ1-2; the D gene is possibly TRBD1 (6 bases). V lost 7 bases and J lost 5, with 20 bases in between. The CDR3 length is 15 residues. Germline V gene data show CDR1 as ENHRY and CDR2 as SYGVKD.